One sample yielded the 23 T cell receptor beta chains listed below, sequenced in a study of T cell repertoires in cytomegalovirus infection. These receptors' antigens are unknown. One entry per CDR3 protein results from TCRdb running MiXCR on the reads. The sample has under 130,000 distinct CDR3 sequences, roughly 39% seen once. The specimen was CD8+ T cells from cultured PBMCs, collected from culture after CMV antigen stimulation. These receptors all stem from a human donor in good health (CMV status not recorded). Some clones in this sample may be carry-over from other donors' samples.

The chain has TRBV4-3 and TRBJ2-3; TRBD1 agrees at 11 bases. The V segment lost 4 bases and the J segment 2 bases; nucleotides outside the gene matches: 2. This CDR3 spans 15 amino acids. CDR1 and CDR2 (germline): LGHNA, YSLEER. CDR3 in DNA: TGCGCCAGCAGCCGCGGACAGGGGGCCACAGATACGCAGTATTTT. Protein: CASSRGQGATDTQYF.

Written as DNA, the CDR3 is TGTGCCAGCAGTTACTCGGCGTCGCAATACCAGAACACTGAAGCTTTCTTT. Encoded protein: CASSYSASQYQNTEAFF. The V and J genes are TRBV6-6 and TRBJ1-1; no reliable D call. The germline V and J ends were trimmed by 0 bases and 1 base, with 15 bases remaining between them. Germline V lookup: CDR1 MNHNY, CDR2 SVGAGI (reference sequence). CDR3 size: 17 residues.

The sample holds a few counts of this clonotype. V is TRBV4-2 and J is TRBJ1-6, with TRBD1 matching over 7 bases. The CDR3 is 16 amino acids. Germline values: CDR1 LGHNA, CDR2 YNFKEQ. Trimming removed 0 bases from V and 8 bases from J; junction bases left unmatched: 7. CDR3 region: CASSQEGGQRDSPLHF. In DNA form, the CDR3 reads TGTGCCAGCAGCCAAGAGGGGGGACAGAGGGATTCACCCCTCCACTTT.

This rearrangement joins TRBV4-1 to TRBJ1-5, with 8 nucleotides matching TRBD1. Per the germline V gene, CDR1 is MGHRA and CDR2 is YSYEKL. V trimming: 1 base; J trimming: 7 bases; junction bases outside the gene matches: 6. The CDR3 is made up of 15 amino acids. The CDR3 bases are TGCGCCAGCAGCCAAGTACAGGGGGACGGACAGCCCCAGCATTTT. This encodes CASSQVQGDGQPQHF.

This clonotype was seen many times. The chain joins TRBV19 to TRBJ1-1; possible D gene TRBD1, 5 bases. CDR1 is LNHDA, CDR2 SQIVND, per germline (reference sequence). CDR3 length: 12 residues. V lost 6 bases and J 1 base, leaving 6 bases between the germline ends. The CDR3 spells CASRTGNTEAFF. DNA for the CDR3: TGTGCCAGTAGAACAGGGAACACTGAAGCTTTCTTT. Together with reference TRBV19 and TRBJ1-1, the CDR3 gives the full variable domain: DGGITQSPKYLFRKEGQNVTLSCEQNLNHDAMYWYRQDPGQGLRLIYYSQIVNDFQKGDIAEGYSVSREKKESFPLTVTSAQKNPTAFYLCASRTGNTEAFFGQGTRLTVV.

This clonotype came up a few times. The chain combines TRBV9 with TRBJ2-3, with D unclear. CDR1 SGDLS and CDR2 YYNGEE come from the germline V gene. Trimming cost V 4 bases and J 4 bases, with 10 bases left between them. This CDR3 is 13 amino acids long. DNA for the CDR3: TGTGCCAGCAGCCCTAGTTTCTCAGATACGCAGTATTTT. Its translation: CASSPSFSDTQYF.

The chain is built from TRBV27 and TRBJ1-5; no definite D call. Trimming removed 0 bases from V and 5 bases from J, with 8 bases in between. The length of the CDR3 is 14 residues. Germline values: CDR1 MNHEY, CDR2 SMNVEV (reference sequence). For the CDR3, the DNA is TGTGCCAGCAGTTTATCCGGGGTCCATCAGCCCCAGCATTTT. Encoded protein: CASSLSGVHQPQHF.

This clonotype was counted ten times or more. The J gene is TRBJ2-3, the V gene TRBV10-2, with TRBD2 matching over 13 bases. CDR3 size: 14 residues. V lost 8 bases and J lost 14; bases outside the gene matches: 13. Germline CDR1 reads WSHSY; CDR2 reads SAAADI. The CDR3: CASYSGTSGTWGYF. Here the CDR3 DNA reads TGCGCCAGCTACTCCGGGACTAGCGGGACCTGGGGGTATTTT.

This chain connects TRBV19 to TRBJ1-1; D is undetermined. The germline V gene encodes CDR1 LNHDA and CDR2 SQIVND (reference sequence). This CDR3 region has 15 residues. V was clipped by 5 bases and J by 3 bases, with 16 bases between them. The CDR3 coding sequence is TGTGCCAGTAGTGCGGGCCTATTAGGGTACACTGAAGCTTTCTTT. Protein product: CASSAGLLGYTEAFF. The whole variable domain, filled in from reference TRBV19 and TRBJ1-1, reads DGGITQSPKYLFRKEGQNVTLSCEQNLNHDAMYWYRQDPGQGLRLIYYSQIVNDFQKGDIAEGYSVSREKKESFPLTVTSAQKNPTAFYLCASSAGLLGYTEAFFGQGTRLTVV.

The chain links TRBV28 to TRBJ2-3; the D gene is possibly TRBD2 (6 bases). V gave up 5 bases and J gave up 2 bases, with 17 bases separating them. Germline CDR1 and CDR2: MDHEN and SYDVKM. The CDR3 sequence is 16 residues long. CDR3 amino acids: CASSDPGTPNTDTQYF. The DNA of the CDR3 is TGTGCCAGCAGTGATCCCGGGACTCCTAACACAGATACGCAGTATTTT.

The chain employs TRBV18 and TRBJ2-2; D unresolved. V shed 0 bases and J shed 4 bases, with 15 bases lying between them. The CDR3 sequence is 17 residues long. Per the germline V gene, CDR1 is KGHSH and CDR2 is LQKENI. The CDR3 sequence is CASSPPLSTESTGELFF. CDR3 nucleotides: TGTGCCAGCTCACCACCATTAAGTACAGAGAGCACCGGGGAGCTGTTTTTT. The variable domain in full, with the rest retrieved from reference TRBV18 and TRBJ2-2, is NAGVMQNPRHLVRRRGQEARLRCSPMKGHSHVYWYRQLPEEGLKFMVYLQKENIIDESGMPKERFSAEFPKEGPSILRIQQVVRGDSAAYFCASSPPLSTESTGELFFGEGSRLTVL.

The chain couples TRBV2 to TRBJ2-3; tentatively, D is TRBD1 (6 bases). Looked up from germline, CDR1 is SNHLY and CDR2 is FYNNEI. The CDR3 has 15 amino acids. The V and J ends lost 0 bases and 1 base respectively, with 8 bases between them. The CDR3 here is CASSEAAGGTDTQYF. Here the CDR3 DNA reads TGTGCCAGCAGTGAAGCGGCAGGGGGCACAGATACGCAGTATTTT. The full variable domain, completed using reference TRBV2 and TRBJ2-3, is EPEVTQTPSHQVTQMGQEVILRCVPISNHLYFYWYRQILGQKVEFLVSFYNNEISEKSEIFDDQFSVERPDGSNFTLKIRSTKLEDSAMYFCASSEAAGGTDTQYFGPGTRLTVL.

The chain employs TRBV29-1 and TRBJ1-6; tentative D call: TRBD1 (6 bases). CDR3 length: 15 amino acids. V was cut by 6 bases and J by 4 bases, with 16 bases left in between. CDR1 and CDR2 from the germline V gene are SQVTM and ANQGSEA. CDR3 loop: CSVPQGTRYNSPLHF. The DNA of the CDR3 is TGCAGCGTGCCACAGGGTACAAGGTATAATTCACCCCTCCACTTT.

The chain joins TRBV9 to TRBJ2-2; 10 bases are a match to TRBD1. Germline V lookup: CDR1 SGDLS, CDR2 YYNGEE. The CDR3 has 17 amino acids. V dropped 2 bases and J dropped 4; count of bases not matched to a gene: 8. The CDR3 is CASSVPRDRGSTGELFF. CDR3 DNA: TGTGCCAGCAGCGTCCCCCGGGACAGGGGTTCCACCGGGGAGCTGTTTTTT.

The CDR3 sequence: CATSTQREQYF. The DNA for the CDR3 is TGTGCCACCTCAACTCAACGGGAGCAGTACTTC. The rearrangement links TRBV2 to TRBJ2-7; D uncertain. With 10 bases removed from V and 7 bases from J, the gap between germline ends came to 14 bases. The CDR3 spans 11 residues. Per the germline V gene, CDR1 is SNHLY and CDR2 is FYNNEI. The full variable domain, its missing parts supplied by reference TRBV2 and TRBJ2-7, is EPEVTQTPSHQVTQMGQEVILRCVPISNHLYFYWYRQILGQKVEFLVSFYNNEISEKSEIFDDQFSVERPDGSNFTLKIRSTKLEDSAMYFCATSTQREQYFGPGTRLTVT.

The chain has TRBV6-9 and TRBJ2-3; weak D call: TRBD2 (6 bases). Germline values: CDR1 MNHGY, CDR2 SVAAGI. V was pared by 2 bases and J by 4 bases, with 16 bases between. The CDR3 runs 16 residues. The CDR3 reads CASSYPSTRIPDTQYF. The CDR3 DNA reads as TGTGCCAGCAGTTATCCCTCGACTAGAATCCCAGATACGCAGTATTTT.

The chain carries TRBV7-8 and TRBJ1-3; the D gene is possibly TRBD1 (6 bases). The CDR3 contains 17 residues. Germline V gene sequence: CDR1 SGHVS, CDR2 FQNEAQ. With 5 bases removed from V and 2 bases from J, the gap between germline ends came to 19 bases. The chain's CDR3 is CASSPRFLGATGNTIYF. The CDR3 DNA sequence: TGTGCCAGCAGCCCAAGGTTTCTGGGGGCAACTGGAAACACCATATATTTT. Filled out from reference TRBV7-8 and TRBJ1-3, the complete variable domain reads GAGVSQSPRYKVAKRGQDVALRCDPISGHVSLFWYQQALGQGPEFLTYFQNEAQLDKSGLPSDRFFAERPEGSVSTLKIQRTQQEDSAVYLCASSPRFLGATGNTIYFGEGSWLTVV.

CDR3: CASSEVGGVDTEAFF. In nucleotides, the CDR3 is TGTGCCAGCAGTGAAGTGGGTGGGGTGGACACTGAAGCTTTCTTT. The rearrangement links TRBV2 to TRBJ1-1; D remains ambiguous. V lost 1 base, J lost 3 bases, and 12 bases lay in between. This CDR3 spans 15 amino acids. The germline V gene encodes CDR1 SNHLY and CDR2 FYNNEI. Looking up the rest from reference TRBV2 and TRBJ1-1 gives the full variable domain: EPEVTQTPSHQVTQMGQEVILRCVPISNHLYFYWYRQILGQKVEFLVSFYNNEISEKSEIFDDQFSVERPDGSNFTLKIRSTKLEDSAMYFCASSEVGGVDTEAFFGQGTRLTVV.

This rearrangement joins TRBV19 to TRBJ1-1; D possibly corresponds to TRBD1 (6 bases). Trimming pared 5 bases from V and 5 bases from J, leaving 15 bases between. The CDR3 is 14 amino acids. The germline V gene encodes CDR1 LNHDA and CDR2 SQIVND (reference sequence). The CDR3 nucleotides are TGTGCCAGTAGTTTAGGGGGTCTGGCGACTGAAGCTTTCTTT. Its translation: CASSLGGLATEAFF.

V and J are TRBV19 and TRBJ2-1; weak D call: TRBD1 (5 bases). This CDR3 contains 14 residues. V shed 6 bases and J shed 6 bases, with 15 bases lying between them. From germline, CDR1 is LNHDA and CDR2 SQIVND (reference sequence). Here the CDR3 reads CASSRQGEGNEQFF. The CDR3 bases are TGTGCCAGTAGCCGACAAGGGGAAGGCAATGAGCAGTTCTTC.

V and J are TRBV28 and TRBJ2-3; 7 nucleotides align to TRBD2. Germline V gene lookup returns CDR1 MDHEN and CDR2 SYDVKM. The CDR3 extends over 14 amino acids. The trim removed 6 bases at V and 4 bases at J, leaving 7 bases unmatched. The CDR3 DNA sequence: TGTGCCAGCAGATCCTCTAGCGGCCCAGATACGCAGTATTTT. Amino acids: CASRSSSGPDTQYF.

The chain uses TRBV29-1 and TRBJ1-1; unclear D gene. Germline loops: CDR1 SQVTM, CDR2 ANQGSEA. This CDR3 is 13 amino acids long. V was cut by 6 bases and J by 6 bases, with 17 bases left in between. The CDR3 here is CSVTLGDSAEAFF. CDR3 nucleotide sequence: TGCAGCGTGACCCTTGGGGATTCTGCTGAAGCTTTCTTT.

This clonotype was recorded once. V and J are TRBV27 and TRBJ1-5; perhaps TRBD1 as D (5 bases). V was shortened by 6 bases and J by 4 bases, with 13 bases between the two germline ends. The CDR3 has 14 amino acids. Germline CDR1 and CDR2: MNHEY and SMNVEV (reference sequence). Here the CDR3 DNA reads TGTGCCAGCAGCCGGGGCGGGGGAAATCAGCCCCAGCATTTT. Protein sequence: CASSRGGGNQPQHF.